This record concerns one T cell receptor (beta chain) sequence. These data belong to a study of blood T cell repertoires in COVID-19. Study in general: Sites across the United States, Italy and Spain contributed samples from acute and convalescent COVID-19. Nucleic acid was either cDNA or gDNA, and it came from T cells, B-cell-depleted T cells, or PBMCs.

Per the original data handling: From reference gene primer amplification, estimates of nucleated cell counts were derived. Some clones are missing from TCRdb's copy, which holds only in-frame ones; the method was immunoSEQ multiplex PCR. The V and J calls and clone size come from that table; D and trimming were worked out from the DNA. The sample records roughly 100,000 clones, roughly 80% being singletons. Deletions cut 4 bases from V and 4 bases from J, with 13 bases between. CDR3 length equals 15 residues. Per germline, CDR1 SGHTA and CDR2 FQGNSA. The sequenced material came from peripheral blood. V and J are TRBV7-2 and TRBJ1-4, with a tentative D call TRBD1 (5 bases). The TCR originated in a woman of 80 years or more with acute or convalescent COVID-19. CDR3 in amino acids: CASSSSGGGNEKLFF. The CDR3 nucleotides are TGTGCCAGCAGCTCATCCGGGGGAGGTAATGAAAAACTGTTTTTT.